Listed below are T cell receptor beta chains from one sample, sequenced in a study of T-cell memory formation after mild COVID-19. TCRdb fed the 5' RACE reads into MiXCR, producing one record per CDR3 protein. The repertoire holds 350,000 to 450,000 distinct CDR3 sequences, with 15% to 25% as singletons. Sequenced: PBMCs or a T cell subset sorted from them (not recorded which). The receptors come from an adult woman who had mild COVID-19 (a few samples of this study predate the infection). Cell type and time point are not known. Each CDR3 is given with its conserved first and last residue. Fields, in order: J gene, V gene, D gene, clone size, CDR3 protein, CDR3 DNA. The D gene is left open where the match is weak. Rows may omit the clone size; those that give it use once, few, many or a size class.

>TRBJ2-2|TRBV18|.|few
CASSPPNGGPGELFF
TGTGCCAGCTCACCACCGAACGGGGGGCCCGGGGAGCTGTTTTTT
>TRBJ2-1|TRBV19|.|.
CASSRRTRDVNEQFF
TGTGCCAGTAGCCGCCGGACCCGGGACGTCAATGAGCAGTTCTTC
>TRBJ2-1|TRBV6-2/TRBV6-3|TRBD1|few
CASRGQGGNEQFF
TGTGCCAGCAGAGGACAGGGCGGCAATGAGCAGTTCTTC
>TRBJ1-2|TRBV20-1|.|.
CSASGLGGANYGYTF
TGCAGTGCTAGTGGTCTTGGGGGGGCAAACTATGGCTACACCTTC
>TRBJ2-2|TRBV6-2/TRBV6-3|TRBD2|.
CASSSTSGRVGGELFF
TGTGCCAGCAGTTCGACTAGCGGGAGGGTCGGCGGGGAGCTGTTTTTT
>TRBJ1-1|TRBV29-1|TRBD1|few
CSVDGTDGRRGDEAFF
TGCAGCGTGGACGGGACAGACGGACGACGGGGTGATGAAGCTTTCTTT
>TRBJ1-5|TRBV2|TRBD1|once
CASSPQGARQPQHF
TGTGCCAGCAGCCCCCAGGGGGCAAGGCAGCCCCAGCATTTT
>TRBJ1-6|TRBV12-3/TRBV12-4|.|few
CASSLAVYNSPLHF
TGTGCCAGCAGTTTGGCCGTTTATAATTCACCCCTCCACTTT
>TRBJ1-4|TRBV7-9|TRBD1|few
CASSQLPGQGSGEKLFF
TGTGCCAGCAGCCAGCTACCGGGACAGGGTTCCGGTGAAAAACTGTTTTTT
>TRBJ2-2|TRBV5-1|.|.
CASSQHGDGRIGELFF
TGCGCCAGCAGCCAACATGGGGACGGGAGAATCGGGGAGCTGTTTTTT
>TRBJ2-3|TRBV7-3|TRBD2|.
CASSPSLAGGSDTQYF
TGTGCCAGCAGCCCATCTCTAGCGGGGGGGTCAGATACGCAGTATTTT
>TRBJ2-7|TRBV25-1|.|.
CASSGPYEQYF
TGTGCCAGCAGTGGCCCCTACGAGCAGTACTTC
>TRBJ1-4|TRBV7-2|.|.
CASSLAQTDNEKLFF
TGTGCCAGCAGCTTAGCACAGACTGATAATGAAAAACTGTTTTTT
>TRBJ2-7|TRBV30|.|.
CGIGYSYEQYF
TGTGGCATCGGCTACTCCTACGAGCAGTACTTC
>TRBJ1-1|TRBV20-1|.|few
CSARGAWRERNTEAFF
TGCAGTGCTAGAGGGGCTTGGAGGGAGAGAAACACTGAAGCTTTCTTT
>TRBJ2-3|TRBV4-1|.|few
CASSQDQWTSTDTQYF
TGCGCCAGCAGCCAAGATCAGTGGACTAGCACAGATACGCAGTATTTT
>TRBJ2-7|TRBV5-1|.|.
CASSFRGLENEQYF
TGCGCCAGCAGCTTCAGGGGCCTGGAGAACGAGCAGTACTTC
>TRBJ1-4|TRBV3-1|.|few
CASSQAGINEKLFF
TGTGCCAGCAGCCAAGCAGGGATTAATGAAAAACTGTTTTTT
>TRBJ1-3|TRBV7-8|TRBD1|few
CASSSSTGRSGNTIYF
TGTGCCAGCAGCTCATCGACAGGGCGCTCTGGAAACACCATATATTTT
>TRBJ2-4|TRBV6-5|.|many
CASSYSSPGAKNIQYF
TGTGCCAGCAGTTACTCGAGTCCTGGGGCCAAAAACATTCAGTACTTC
>TRBJ1-1|TRBV20-1|TRBD1|.
CSARTGQGMSTEAFF
TGCAGTGCTAGAACCGGACAGGGGATGAGCACTGAAGCTTTCTTT
>TRBJ2-4|TRBV12-3/TRBV12-4|.|many
CASSMTGMGGNIQYF
TGTGCCAGCAGTATGACAGGGATGGGGGGAAACATTCAGTACTTC
>TRBJ1-1|TRBV7-8|.|.
CASSLEYQHRAFF
TGTGCCAGCAGCTTAGAGTATCAACACCGCGCTTTCTTT
>TRBJ2-1|TRBV30|.|few
CAWSVESWNEQFF
TGTGCCTGGAGTGTAGAGTCGTGGAATGAGCAGTTCTTC
>TRBJ1-2|TRBV5-1|.|few
CASSLTQFSYGYTF
TGCGCCAGCAGCTTGACTCAGTTCTCCTATGGCTACACCTTC
>TRBJ2-5|TRBV29-1|TRBD1|.
CSVEGGDRPLFRTQYF
TGCAGCGTTGAAGGGGGGGACAGGCCGTTGTTCAGGACCCAGTACTTC
>TRBJ2-2|TRBV5-5|.|.
CASSLEGELFF
TGTGCCAGCAGCTTGGAGGGGGAGCTGTTTTTT
>TRBJ1-2|TRBV5-8|TRBD1|few
CASSRPGTGVSGYTF
TGTGCCAGCAGCCGTCCCGGGACAGGGGTCAGTGGCTACACCTTC
>TRBJ2-5|TRBV6-6|.|.
CASQDSTQETQYF
TGTGCCAGCCAGGACAGTACCCAAGAGACCCAGTACTTC
>TRBJ1-1|TRBV2|.|.
CASSEEWGVNTEAFF
TGTGCCAGCAGTGAGGAGTGGGGAGTGAACACTGAAGCTTTCTTT
>TRBJ2-1|TRBV29-1|.|.
CSLRTSYSNEQFF
TGCAGCCTAAGAACTAGCTACTCCAATGAGCAGTTCTTC
>TRBJ2-3|TRBV7-2|TRBD2|few
CASSSGLATLATQYF
TGTGCCAGCAGCTCGGGACTAGCGACGCTAGCTACGCAGTATTTT
>TRBJ1-2|TRBV27|.|few
CASSLMGLYGYTF
TGTGCCAGCAGTTTAATGGGGTTGTATGGCTACACCTTC
>TRBJ2-7|TRBV29-1|.|few
CSAVTRGRNEQYF
TGCAGCGCTGTAACTAGGGGTAGGAACGAGCAGTACTTC
>TRBJ2-1|TRBV7-2|TRBD2|few
CASSRLAGLVNEQFF
TGTGCCAGCAGTAGACTAGCGGGACTTGTTAATGAGCAGTTCTTC
>TRBJ2-7|TRBV20-1|TRBD2|.
CSASAGGTYEQYF
TGCAGTGCTAGCGCGGGGGGGACCTACGAGCAGTACTTC
>TRBJ2-1|TRBV6-2/TRBV6-3|.|many
CASSPLDEQFF
TGTGCCAGCAGTCCGCTAGATGAGCAGTTCTTC
>TRBJ2-3|TRBV4-2|.|few
CASSQERRFRTDTQYF
TGTGCCAGCAGCCAAGAGCGGCGGTTCCGCACAGATACGCAGTATTTT
>TRBJ2-1|TRBV6-2/TRBV6-3|TRBD2|few
CASRLLLASGSNNEQFF
TGTGCCAGCAGGTTACTCCTCGCCAGCGGGAGTAACAATGAGCAGTTCTTC
>TRBJ2-5|TRBV12-3/TRBV12-4|.|.
CASSSLPGAQETQYF
TGTGCCAGCAGTTCCCTGCCTGGGGCCCAAGAGACCCAGTACTTC
>TRBJ2-1|TRBV11-3|TRBD2|once
CASSLGARTSGSPYNEQFF
TGTGCCAGCAGCCTAGGGGCAAGGACTAGCGGGAGCCCTTACAATGAGCAGTTCTTC
>TRBJ2-3|TRBV3-1|TRBD1|.
CASSHGDREADTQYF
TGTGCCAGCAGCCATGGGGACAGGGAGGCAGATACGCAGTATTTT
>TRBJ1-3|TRBV18|TRBD1|few
CASSPKTGSSAGNTIYF
TGTGCCAGCTCACCCAAGACAGGGAGCTCCGCTGGAAACACCATATATTTT
>TRBJ1-1|TRBV12-3/TRBV12-4|.|few
CASRSGGRGTEAFF
TGTGCCAGCAGGTCCGGAGGGAGAGGGACTGAAGCTTTCTTT
>TRBJ2-7|TRBV28|.|few
CASSLRTFYEQYF
TGTGCCAGCAGCCTCCGGACTTTCTACGAGCAGTACTTC
>TRBJ2-1|TRBV6-1|.|few
CASSEKDSSYNEQFF
TGTGCCAGCAGTGAAAAGGACAGCTCCTACAATGAGCAGTTCTTC
>TRBJ2-7|TRBV5-1|TRBD1|many
CASSSSPGTGVYEQYF
TGCGCCAGCAGCTCGAGCCCCGGGACAGGGGTCTACGAGCAGTACTTC
>TRBJ2-1|TRBV7-9|TRBD2|few
CASSYGRTSGYNEQFF
TGTGCCAGCAGCTACGGAAGGACTAGCGGTTACAATGAGCAGTTCTTC
>TRBJ1-2|TRBV12-3/TRBV12-4|TRBD1|few
CASSTGTAYGYTF
TGTGCCAGCAGCACCGGGACAGCCTATGGCTACACCTTC
>TRBJ2-3|TRBV5-1|.|few
CASSWGDSTDTQYF
TGCGCCAGCAGCTGGGGGGACAGCACAGATACGCAGTATTTT
>TRBJ1-1|TRBV9|TRBD1|.
CASSVRPLDREWQAFF
TGTGCCAGCAGCGTCCGCCCTCTGGACAGGGAATGGCAAGCTTTCTTT
>TRBJ2-1|TRBV6-4|.|.
CASSDSGDPSAEQFF
TGTGCCAGCAGTGACTCGGGAGACCCCTCAGCTGAGCAGTTCTTC
>TRBJ2-1|TRBV7-9|.|few
CASSLAARVQRYEQFF
TGTGCCAGCAGCTTAGCGGCCAGGGTCCAGAGGTATGAGCAGTTCTTC
>TRBJ2-2|TRBV5-6|TRBD1|many
CASRIGGQGLTGELFF
TGTGCCAGCAGAATAGGGGGACAGGGTCTCACCGGGGAGCTGTTTTTT